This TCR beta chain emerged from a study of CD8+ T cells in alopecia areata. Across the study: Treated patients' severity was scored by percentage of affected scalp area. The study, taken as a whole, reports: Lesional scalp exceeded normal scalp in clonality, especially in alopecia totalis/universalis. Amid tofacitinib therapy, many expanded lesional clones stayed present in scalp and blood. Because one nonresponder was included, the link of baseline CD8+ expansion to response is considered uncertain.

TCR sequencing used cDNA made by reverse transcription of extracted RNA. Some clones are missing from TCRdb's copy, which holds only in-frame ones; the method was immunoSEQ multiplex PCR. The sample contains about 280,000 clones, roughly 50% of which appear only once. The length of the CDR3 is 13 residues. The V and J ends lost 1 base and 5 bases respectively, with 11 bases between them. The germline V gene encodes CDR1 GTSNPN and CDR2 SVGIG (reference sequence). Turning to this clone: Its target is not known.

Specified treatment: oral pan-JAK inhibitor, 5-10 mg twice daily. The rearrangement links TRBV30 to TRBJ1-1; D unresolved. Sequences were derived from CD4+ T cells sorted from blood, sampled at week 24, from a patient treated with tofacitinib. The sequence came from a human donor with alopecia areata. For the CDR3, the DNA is TGTGCCTGGAGTGGGCGGGAGGAAACTGAAGCTTTCTTT. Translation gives CAWSGREETEAFF.